One sample yielded the 19 T cell receptor beta chains listed below, sequenced in a study of STAT5B mutations in CD4+ large granular lymphocyte leukemia (dated by TCRdb to between 2021 and 2022). The library was made by the immunoSEQ multiplex PCR assay. Held by TCRdb, this immuneACCESS table contains in-frame sequences only and omits some clones. Under half of the omission traces to an unresolved V gene where checked; the cause of the rest is unknown. This sample lists nearly 45,000 clones; 80% to 90% were detected once. The ten top clones hold 2.5% to 3% of the sample. The sample comprised CD4+ T cells from blood buffy coats. The receptors originated from a human donor in good health.

J is TRBJ2-1 and V is TRBV5-1; 8 bases fit TRBD2. Germline V gives CDR1 SGHRS, CDR2 YFSETQ. With V trimmed by 0 bases and J by 2 bases, 4 bases remained unmatched. This CDR3 has 16 residues. CDR3: CASSLAGGAAYNEQFF. The CDR3 DNA is TGCGCCAGCAGCTTGGCCGGGGGGGCGGCCTACAATGAGCAGTTCTTC. Variable domain in full (rest from reference TRBV5-1 and TRBJ2-1): KAGVTQTPRYLIKTRGQQVTLSCSPISGHRSVSWYQQTPGQGLQFLFEYFSETQRNKGNFPGRFSGRQFSNSRSEMNVSTLELGDSALYLCASSLAGGAAYNEQFFGPGTRLTVL.

This clone was observed a single time. V usage is TRBV4-1 and J usage is TRBJ1-6; possible D gene TRBD1, 5 bases. Germline V gene data show CDR1 as MGHRA and CDR2 as YSYEKL. The CDR3 runs 16 residues. The ends were cut back, 1 base at V and 3 bases at J, with 10 bases in the middle. The CDR3 sequence is CASSQGRGFYNSPLHF. The CDR3 region has the DNA TGCGCCAGCAGCCAAGGGCGGGGCTTCTATAATTCACCCCTCCACTTT.

Only a few counts were recorded for this clone. V usage is TRBV7-6 and J usage is TRBJ2-5, with 8 bases aligning to TRBD1. With V trimmed by 2 bases and J by 5 bases, 4 bases remained unmatched. Per germline, CDR1 SGHVS and CDR2 FNYEAQ. There are 14 residues in the CDR3. In nucleotides, the CDR3 is TGTGCCAGCAGCTTAACAGGGGGACGGGAGACCCAGTACTTC. This encodes CASSLTGGRETQYF.

The rearrangement uses TRBV6-6 and TRBJ1-2; maybe TRBD1 (6 bases). Germline CDR1 and CDR2: MNHNY and SVGAGI (reference sequence). The CDR3 has 14 amino acids. The V end was cut by 7 bases, the J end by 4 bases, with 16 bases between. The CDR3 DNA reads TGTGCCAGCACCCCGGGGGGCGAAATCTATGGCTACACCTTC. Amino acid sequence: CASTPGGEIYGYTF.

This chain joins TRBV7-9 and TRBJ2-1; 10 bases are a match to TRBD2. The CDR3 loop spans 15 amino acids. Unmatched junction bases numbered 8, after V lost 3 bases and J lost 9 bases. CDR1 SEHNR and CDR2 FQNEAQ come from the germline V gene (reference sequence). The CDR3 sequence: CASSFKVLAGAEQFF. The CDR3 DNA reads TGTGCCAGCAGCTTTAAAGTCCTAGCGGGAGCTGAGCAGTTCTTC.

The chain recombines TRBV2 with TRBJ2-7; 10 bases fit TRBD1. The junction had 7 bases not matched to a gene; V was cut back by 6 bases and J by 5 bases. The CDR3 spans 14 residues. Germline CDR1 reads SNHLY; CDR2 reads FYNNEI. The CDR3 reads CASRGGQGRDEQYF. The CDR3 DNA reads as TGTGCCAGCAGAGGGGGACAGGGGCGCGACGAGCAGTACTTC.

The V and J genes are TRBV2 and TRBJ2-1, with D possibly TRBD1 on 6 matching bases. The CDR3 loop spans 14 amino acids. Germline V gene data show CDR1 as SNHLY and CDR2 as FYNNEI. Trimming left V 8 bases short and J 0 bases short, with 11 bases between. CDR3 region: CASLGQSSYNEQFF. The CDR3 bases are TGTGCCAGCCTCGGACAGAGCTCCTACAATGAGCAGTTCTTC. The entire variable domain, with the rest obtained from reference TRBV2 and TRBJ2-1, is as follows: EPEVTQTPSHQVTQMGQEVILRCVPISNHLYFYWYRQILGQKVEFLVSFYNNEISEKSEIFDDQFSVERPDGSNFTLKIRSTKLEDSAMYFCASLGQSSYNEQFFGPGTRLTVL.

In its sample, this clone was seen once. The V and J genes are TRBV19 and TRBJ2-5; D perhaps matches TRBD2 (6 bases). The length of the CDR3 is 17 residues. Germline V gives CDR1 LNHDA, CDR2 SQIVND (reference sequence). Trimming shortened V by 5 bases and J by 4 bases, and 23 bases separated the two germline ends. DNA for the CDR3: TGTGCCAGTAGTGTATCGCCGGGGGACCGAGGAGGAGAGACCCAGTACTTC. This translates into CASSVSPGDRGGETQYF. The variable domain in full, completed from reference TRBV19 and TRBJ2-5, reads DGGITQSPKYLFRKEGQNVTLSCEQNLNHDAMYWYRQDPGQGLRLIYYSQIVNDFQKGDIAEGYSVSREKKESFPLTVTSAQKNPTAFYLCASSVSPGDRGGETQYFGPGTRLLVL.

This chain connects TRBV4-1 to TRBJ1-1; D unclear. Between the trimmed V and J ends, which lost 5 bases and 9 bases, there was a span of 19 bases. Germline V gene sequence: CDR1 MGHRA, CDR2 YSYEKL. The CDR3 sequence is 14 residues long. CDR3 residues: CASSTEVSVRKAFF. DNA for the CDR3: TGCGCCAGCAGCACAGAAGTTTCGGTTCGGAAAGCTTTCTTT.

The chain joins TRBV4-3 to TRBJ2-1; 8 positions match TRBD2. CDR3 length equals 17 residues. Per germline, CDR1 LGHNA and CDR2 YSLEER. The ends lost 5 bases at V and 8 bases at J; junction bases unmatched: 17. CDR3 in amino acids: CASSGGGTSGNYDEQFF. As DNA, the CDR3 is TGCGCCAGCAGCGGGGGTGGCACTAGCGGTAATTACGATGAGCAGTTCTTC.

The rearrangement uses TRBV30 and TRBJ2-4; D might be TRBD2 (6 bases). The germline V gene encodes CDR1 GTSNPN and CDR2 SVGIG (reference sequence). With 4 bases removed from V and 4 bases from J, the gap between germline ends came to 11 bases. The CDR3 runs to 13 residues. In DNA, the CDR3 is TGTGCCTGGAAGCCGGCGGGAAAAAACATTCAGTACTTC. Amino acid sequence: CAWKPAGKNIQYF.

CDR3 sequence (DNA): TGTGCCAGCAGTTACACCCCAGTAGCGGGAGTTGGCGAGCAGTACTTC. This translates into CASSYTPVAGVGEQYF. This rearrangement joins TRBV6-5 to TRBJ2-7, with TRBD2 identical over 9 bases. J gave up 6 bases and V 2 bases, and 11 bases lay outside the gene matches. The CDR3 has 16 amino acids. Germline values: CDR1 MNHEY, CDR2 SVGAGI.

This clone was picked up a small number of times. The chain employs TRBV30 and TRBJ1-1; weak D call: TRBD1 (5 bases). There are 13 residues in the CDR3. V was shortened by 3 bases and J by 1 base, with 9 bases between the two germline ends. Germline lookup yields CDR1 GTSNPN and CDR2 SVGIG (reference sequence). Here the CDR3 reads CAWRKQENTEAFF. The CDR3 bases are TGTGCCTGGAGGAAACAGGAGAACACTGAAGCTTTCTTT.

CDR3 bases: TGTGCCAGCAGTGGGTGGGATCGCACCGGGGAGCTGTTTTTT. Its protein product is CASSGWDRTGELFF. V is TRBV2 and J is TRBJ2-2; D is uncertain. V dropped 4 bases and J dropped 4 bases, with 10 bases sitting between them. The germline V gene encodes CDR1 SNHLY and CDR2 FYNNEI. The CDR3 consists of 14 residues.

The chain has TRBV11-3 and TRBJ2-1; 13 nucleotides match TRBD2. This CDR3 has 15 residues. Losses at the gene ends were 10 bases for V and 12 bases for J; bases not matched to a gene: 15. CDR1 and CDR2 from the germline V gene are SGHNT and YENEEA. CDR3 sequence (DNA): TGTGCCACGAGACTAGCGGGAGGACTACCAACCCCGCAGTTCTTC. Translation gives CATRLAGGLPTPQFF.

This chain connects TRBV7-3 to TRBJ2-1; the D is unclear. V was trimmed by 2 bases and J by 3 bases, leaving 8 bases between them. This CDR3 comprises 14 residues. Germline loops: CDR1 SGHTA, CDR2 FQGTGA. For the CDR3, the DNA is TGTGCCAGCAGCTTAGGAACCGACTACAATGAGCAGTTCTTC. The encoded protein is CASSLGTDYNEQFF.

The chain has TRBV5-1 and TRBJ2-1; D gene ambiguous. V was pared by 3 bases and J by 8 bases, with 21 bases between. CDR3 length: 16 residues. The germline V gene has CDR1 SGHRS and CDR2 YFSETQ. The CDR3 is CASSSLAGAAGDEQFF. CDR3 nucleotide sequence: TGCGCCAGCAGCTCATTGGCCGGAGCCGCTGGGGATGAGCAGTTCTTC.

This chain links TRBV27 with TRBJ2-7, with 11 bases identical to TRBD2. V lost 4 bases to trimming and J lost 3 bases; unmatched junction nucleotides: 14. The CDR3 runs 18 residues. The germline V gene encodes CDR1 MNHEY and CDR2 SMNVEV (reference sequence). In DNA, the CDR3 is TGTGCCAGCAGTTCCAGGGGCGGAACTAGCGGGAGACACTACGAGCAGTACTTC. The encoded protein is CASSSRGGTSGRHYEQYF.

The V call is TRBV14, the J call TRBJ2-3; tentative D call: TRBD2 (7 bases). This CDR3 contains 17 residues. Germline V gene lookup returns CDR1 SGHDN and CDR2 FVKESK. V gave up 2 bases and J gave up 5 bases, with 20 bases separating them. The CDR3 sequence: CASSQIFFGGRIDTQYF. CDR3 DNA sequence: TGTGCCAGCAGCCAAATATTCTTCGGGGGGCGCATAGATACGCAGTATTTT.